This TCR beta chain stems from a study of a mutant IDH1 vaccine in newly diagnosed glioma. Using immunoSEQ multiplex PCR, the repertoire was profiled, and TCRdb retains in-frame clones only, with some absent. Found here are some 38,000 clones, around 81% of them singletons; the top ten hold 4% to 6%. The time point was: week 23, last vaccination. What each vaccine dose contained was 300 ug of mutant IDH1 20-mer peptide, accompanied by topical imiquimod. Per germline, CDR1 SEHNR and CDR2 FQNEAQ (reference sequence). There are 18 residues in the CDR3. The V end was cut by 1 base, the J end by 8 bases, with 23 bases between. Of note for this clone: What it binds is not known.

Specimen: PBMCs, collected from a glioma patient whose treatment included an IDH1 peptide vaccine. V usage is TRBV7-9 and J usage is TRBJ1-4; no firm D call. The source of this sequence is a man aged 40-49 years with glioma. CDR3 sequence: CASSLEGVPRVLNEKLFF. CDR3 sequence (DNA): TGTGCCAGCAGCTTAGAGGGCGTACCCCGTGTGTTAAACGAAAAACTGTTTTTT.